The 31 T cell receptor beta chains listed next were all sequenced from one sample in a study of identical twins. TCRdb reprocessed the 5' RACE reads via MiXCR and lists one record per CDR3 protein. Of approximately 410,000 distinct CDR3 sequences listed, around a sixth were seen once; the top ten hold approximately 12%. Sequencing was carried out using naive T cells sorted from blood. The receptors stem from a man in his forties or fifties in good health.

This clonotype was found many times. The junction departs from the called germline gene at one end, perhaps through a read error. V is TRBV6-1 and J is TRBJ2-1, with 7 bases lining up with TRBD2. Germline CDR1 is MNHNS and CDR2 is SASEGT. This CDR3 is built from 16 residues. DNA of the CDR3: TGTGCCAGCGGTGAAGCGGGGTTTAGCTCCTACAATGAGCAGTTCTTC. This translates into CASGEAGFSSYNEQFF.

The sample holds a few counts of this clonotype. This sequence joins TRBV15 and TRBJ2-3; perhaps TRBD1 as D (5 bases). V was shortened by 0 bases and J by 2 bases, with 6 bases between the two germline ends. CDR1 is LNHNV and CDR2 is YYDKDF in the germline V gene (reference sequence). This CDR3 has 14 amino acids. This chain's CDR3 is CATSRDGATDTQYF. As DNA, the CDR3 is TGTGCCACCAGCAGAGATGGGGCCACAGATACGCAGTATTTT.

V is TRBV5-1 and J is TRBJ1-5, with no clear D. Trimming removed 4 bases at V and 0 bases at J, with 11 bases between. This CDR3 is 15 amino acids long. From germline, CDR1 is SGHRS and CDR2 YFSETQ. CDR3 sequence: CASSLPHNSNQPQHF. The CDR3 DNA is TGCGCCAGCAGCCTACCGCATAATAGCAATCAGCCCCAGCATTTT.

This clonotype appeared a few times. Relative to the germline gene, one junction end is altered; a read error may explain this. J is TRBJ1-6 and V is TRBV6-1, with 7 nucleotides matching TRBD1. This CDR3 has 14 residues. Germline loops: CDR1 MNHNS, CDR2 SASEGT. CDR3 bases: TGTGCCAGCCAGACAGGGCCTTTACGTTCACCCCTCCTCTTT. Its protein product is CASQTGPLRSPLLF.

This clonotype came up many times. The V gene is TRBV19, the J gene TRBJ1-5; D may be TRBD1 (5 bases). The V end lost 1 base, the J end lost 3 bases, and 13 bases lay between the germline ends. The germline V gene has CDR1 LNHDA and CDR2 SQIVND (reference sequence). This CDR3 spans 16 amino acids. The CDR3 reads CASSIALRGINQPQHF. CDR3 bases: TGTGCCAGTAGTATAGCGTTAAGGGGCATCAATCAGCCCCAGCATTTT.

The chain recombines TRBV18 with TRBJ2-5; D is uncertain. In germline, CDR1 is KGHSH, CDR2 LQKENI. V was trimmed by 5 bases and J by 2 bases, leaving 9 bases between them. This CDR3 has 13 residues. The CDR3 loop is CASSIYSQETQYF. The CDR3 DNA reads as TGTGCCAGCTCAATCTACAGTCAAGAGACCCAGTACTTC.

This chain uses TRBV2 with TRBJ2-6; D is ambiguous. This CDR3 is 12 amino acids long. V gave up 7 bases and J gave up 3 bases, with 4 bases separating them. The germline V gene encodes CDR1 SNHLY and CDR2 FYNNEI. The CDR3 region is CASKNGANVLTF. Written as DNA, the CDR3 is TGTGCCAGCAAGAATGGGGCCAACGTCCTGACTTTC.

The V call is TRBV30, the J call TRBJ1-2; 8 bases agree with TRBD1. Germline CDR1 GTSNPN, CDR2 SVGIG (reference sequence). V was clipped by 2 bases and J by 4 bases; unmatched bases: 3. The CDR3 has 13 residues. DNA of the CDR3: TGTGCCTGGAGTAGGACAGGGCTCTATGGCTACACCTTC. Its protein product is CAWSRTGLYGYTF.

This clonotype came up a few times. J is TRBJ2-1 and V is TRBV6-2 or TRBV6-3; D may be TRBD1 (5 bases). Per the germline V gene, CDR1 is MNHEY and CDR2 is SVGEGT. Trimming took off 6 bases at V and 3 bases at J, with 15 bases between the two ends. The CDR3 totals 15 residues. Written as DNA, the CDR3 is TGTGCCAGCAGCCTGCGACAGATCCTCTACAATGAGCAGTTCTTC. It translates to CASSLRQILYNEQFF.

The rearrangement joins TRBV10-3 to TRBJ2-3; 7 bases are shared with TRBD2. Germline V gene sequence: CDR1 ENHRY, CDR2 SYGVKD. With V trimmed by 6 bases and J by 5 bases, 14 bases remained unmatched. CDR3 length equals 16 residues. In DNA form, the CDR3 reads TGTGCCATCAGGACCCTAGCGGACCAGGGAGTAGATACGCAGTATTTT. This codes for CAIRTLADQGVDTQYF.

This clonotype was seen a few times. Here the CDR3 reads CASTVEPDMNTEAFF. In nucleotides, the CDR3 is TGTGCCAGCACTGTCGAACCTGATATGAACACTGAAGCTTTCTTT. The J gene is TRBJ1-1, the V gene TRBV9; no definite D call. Germline CDR1 is SGDLS and CDR2 is YYNGEE. The V end lost 6 bases, the J end lost 0 bases, and 15 bases lay between the germline ends. This CDR3 has 15 amino acids. The variable domain in full, completed from reference TRBV9 and TRBJ1-1, reads DSGVTQTPKHLITATGQRVTLRCSPRSGDLSVYWYQQSLDQGLQFLIQYYNGEERAKGNILERFSAQQFPDLHSELNLSSLELGDSALYFCASTVEPDMNTEAFFGQGTRLTVV.

This clonotype has a handful of counts. One junction end does not reproduce the germline sequence, and a read error may be involved. The chain couples TRBV28 to TRBJ2-7; either TRBD1 or TRBD2 may supply D (6 bases each). Germline CDR1 MDHEN, CDR2 SYDVKM. The CDR3 has 13 amino acids. CDR3 protein: CASSLSEGGDGWF. The CDR3, as DNA: TGTGCCAGCAGTTTATCCGAGGGGGGCGATGGTTGGTTC.

The chain is built from TRBV4-3 and TRBJ2-1; D perhaps matches TRBD1 (5 bases). V dropped 1 base and J dropped 7 bases, with 20 bases sitting between them. This CDR3 is 17 amino acids long. Per germline, CDR1 LGHNA and CDR2 YSLEER. Written as DNA, the CDR3 is TGCGCCAGCAGCCAAGTGACGACAGTTGTAGTGTCGAATGAGCAGTTCTTC. This gives the protein CASSQVTTVVVSNEQFF.

V is TRBV4-1 and J is TRBJ1-1; no clear D. The CDR3 loop spans 12 amino acids. The germline gives CDR1 MGHRA, CDR2 YSYEKL. Trimming cost V 1 base and J 7 bases, with 7 bases left between them. CDR3 in DNA: TGCGCCAGCAGCCAAGTCAGTGGTGAAGCTTTCTTT. Translated: CASSQVSGEAFF.

This clonotype appeared many times. The CDR3 protein is CSVTRGAYNEQFF. In DNA form, the CDR3 reads TGCAGTGTAACTCGTGGGGCCTACAATGAGCAGTTCTTC. The J gene is TRBJ2-1, the V gene TRBV20-1; D is ambiguous. The CDR3 sequence is 13 residues long. The germline V and J ends were trimmed by 7 bases and 2 bases, with 12 bases remaining between them. Germline-derived CDR1 and CDR2 are DFQATT and SNEGSKA (reference sequence).

This clonotype was counted between two and nine times. This rearrangement joins TRBV5-5 to TRBJ2-1; perhaps TRBD1 as D (6 bases). This CDR3 has 13 amino acids. V shed 4 bases and J shed 8 bases, with 13 bases lying between them. Germline V gene lookup returns CDR1 SGHKS and CDR2 YYEKEE (reference sequence). The DNA for the CDR3 is TGTGCCAGCAGCCCCAGGACAGTCGATGAGCAGTTCTTC. Protein sequence: CASSPRTVDEQFF.

V is TRBV9 and J is TRBJ1-1, with 7 bases that match TRBD1. The V and J ends lost 0 bases and 4 bases, in that order; junction bases with no gene match: 9. The CDR3 consists of 16 residues. Per germline, CDR1 SGDLS and CDR2 YYNGEE. The CDR3 DNA is TGTGCCAGCAGCGTAGCTCCCGGACAGGAAGGCACTGAAGCTTTCTTT. Translation: CASSVAPGQEGTEAFF.

The CDR3 loop reads CASSLTSGRPNEQYF. The CDR3 DNA reads as TGTGCCAGCAGCTTAACTAGCGGGAGGCCCAACGAGCAGTACTTC. This rearrangement joins TRBV7-9 to TRBJ2-7, with TRBD2 matching 12 bases. There are 15 residues in the CDR3. CDR1 is SEHNR, CDR2 FQNEAQ, per germline (reference sequence). The V segment lost 2 bases and the J segment 5 bases; nucleotides outside the gene matches: 4.

This clonotype came up many times. This chain links TRBV19 with TRBJ2-2; 8 bases align to TRBD1. Germline V gene data show CDR1 as LNHDA and CDR2 as SQIVND (reference sequence). V dropped 7 bases and J dropped 4; count of bases not matched to a gene: 11. CDR3 length: 16 residues. CDR3: CASTRTGSPSTGELFF. CDR3 DNA: TGTGCCAGTACCCGGACAGGGAGCCCCAGCACCGGGGAGCTGTTTTTT.

This clonotype was seen more than once but under ten times. This chain connects TRBV20-1 to TRBJ1-2; D may be TRBD1 (5 bases). Germline-derived CDR1 and CDR2 are DFQATT and SNEGSKA (reference sequence). This CDR3 has 16 amino acids. Trimming removed 0 bases at V and 2 bases at J, with 16 bases between. The CDR3 here is CSARDSGRIKNYGYTF. In DNA, the CDR3 is TGCAGTGCTAGAGATTCGGGACGGATAAAAAACTATGGCTACACCTTC.

This clonotype has a handful of counts. The chain recombines TRBV5-1 with TRBJ2-5, with D maybe TRBD2 (5 bases). The length of the CDR3 is 15 residues. Trimming removed 0 bases at V and 2 bases at J, with 11 bases between. Germline V gene sequence: CDR1 SGHRS, CDR2 YFSETQ. The chain's CDR3 is CASSLVPGTQETQYF. Here the CDR3 DNA reads TGCGCCAGCAGCTTGGTTCCGGGAACACAAGAGACCCAGTACTTC.

The V and J genes are TRBV2 and TRBJ2-7; 7 bases line up with TRBD1. The trim removed 2 bases at V and 3 bases at J, leaving 16 bases unmatched. The CDR3 is 18 amino acids. CDR1 SNHLY and CDR2 FYNNEI come from the germline V gene. The CDR3 region has the DNA TGTGCCAGCAGTGAAATGACAGGGATCGGCGTTGGGCTCTACGAGCAGTACTTC. Its protein product is CASSEMTGIGVGLYEQYF.

V usage is TRBV28 and J usage is TRBJ2-1; perhaps TRBD2 as D (6 bases). CDR3 length: 15 residues. V was pared by 1 base and J by 12 bases, with 19 bases between. Germline CDR1 is MDHEN and CDR2 is SYDVKM. DNA for the CDR3: TGTGCCAGCAGTTTATTCCAGCGGAGGGGTTTGGGGCAGTTCTTC. It encodes CASSLFQRRGLGQFF.

This clonotype was counted ten times or more. This chain uses TRBV4-3 with TRBJ2-1, with D possibly TRBD2 on 5 matching bases. Germline V gene data show CDR1 as LGHNA and CDR2 as YSLEER. With 0 bases removed from V and 0 bases from J, the gap between germline ends came to 12 bases. The CDR3 length is 17 residues. For the CDR3, the DNA is TGCGCCAGCAGCCAAGATTGGCGGGCCTACTCCTACAATGAGCAGTTCTTC. It codes for CASSQDWRAYSYNEQFF.

The gene calls are TRBV20-1 and TRBJ1-1; D may be TRBD1 (6 bases). The CDR3 extends over 14 amino acids. V lost 1 base and J lost 0, with 9 bases in between. Germline V gene sequence: CDR1 DFQATT, CDR2 SNEGSKA (reference sequence). The CDR3 here is CSARAGVLNTEAFF. The DNA for the CDR3 is TGCAGTGCTAGAGCAGGGGTCCTGAACACTGAAGCTTTCTTT.

The V and J genes are TRBV5-4 and TRBJ1-1; no definite D call. In germline, CDR1 is SGHNT, CDR2 YYREEE (reference sequence). V lost 0 bases and J 3 bases, leaving 6 bases between the germline ends. The CDR3 runs to 13 residues. CDR3 in amino acids: CASSLGLHTEAFF. The CDR3 DNA is TGTGCCAGCAGCTTGGGGCTACACACTGAAGCTTTCTTT.

The chain combines TRBV4-2 with TRBJ2-5; 7 bases are a match to TRBD2. This CDR3 spans 18 amino acids. The ends lost 4 bases at V and 1 base at J; junction bases unmatched: 15. The germline V gene encodes CDR1 LGHNA and CDR2 YNFKEQ. CDR3 DNA: TGTGCCAGCAGCCCATTGGGGGACGGGAGGAACCTCCAAGAGACCCAGTACTTC. Amino acid sequence: CASSPLGDGRNLQETQYF.

This clonotype appeared a few times. The chain combines TRBV29-1 with TRBJ2-1; 10 nucleotides align to TRBD1. The CDR3 covers 12 residues. With 3 bases clipped from V and 9 bases from J, the junction kept 2 bases outside the gene matches. Germline V gene data show CDR1 as SQVTM and CDR2 as ANQGSEA. The CDR3 reads CSVEGQGSEQFF. The CDR3 DNA sequence: TGCAGCGTTGAGGGACAGGGGAGTGAGCAGTTCTTC.

The J gene is TRBJ1-1, the V gene TRBV20-1, with D unresolved. V was pared by 0 bases and J by 0 bases, with 17 bases between. Germline V gene sequence: CDR1 DFQATT, CDR2 SNEGSKA (reference sequence). CDR3 length equals 17 residues. The CDR3 sequence is CSARDQAGRSMNTEAFF. CDR3 in DNA: TGCAGTGCTAGAGATCAGGCAGGACGTTCCATGAACACTGAAGCTTTCTTT.

Many counts were recorded for this clonotype. The gene calls are TRBV10-3 and TRBJ2-1; D call uncertain. This CDR3 spans 16 amino acids. Germline CDR1 is ENHRY and CDR2 is SYGVKD. V was pared by 0 bases and J by 0 bases, with 9 bases between. The CDR3 nucleotides are TGTGCCATCAGTGAGTCGCCTGAGAGCTCCTACAATGAGCAGTTCTTC. Amino acids: CAISESPESSYNEQFF.

The genes are TRBV7-3 and TRBJ2-1; 9 positions match TRBD2. In germline, CDR1 is SGHTA, CDR2 FQGTGA. CDR3 size: 16 residues. The V and J ends lost 0 bases and 9 bases, in that order; junction bases with no gene match: 9. Here the CDR3 reads CASSLTSGSSFAEQFF. The CDR3 DNA follows: TGTGCCAGCAGCTTAACTAGCGGGAGTTCATTCGCTGAGCAGTTCTTC.